What follows is one T cell receptor beta chain and its context. The antigen is undetermined. The data belong to a study of a mutant IDH1 vaccine in newly diagnosed glioma. Clones were sequenced by immunoSEQ multiplex PCR, and TCRdb holds only the in-frame ones, with some missing. The table includes around 70,000 clones, roughly 84% detected once. Time point defined: week 35, safety follow-up. In the vaccine, a single dose held 300 ug of the mutant IDH1 20-mer peptide, along with topical imiquimod. CDR3 length: 19 residues. CDR1 is LNHDA and CDR2 is SQIVND in the germline V gene (reference sequence). Trimming cost V 3 bases and J 4 bases; bases outside gene matches: 14.

The receptor was isolated from a man younger than 35 with glioma. V and J are TRBV19 and TRBJ1-4; 10 bases line up with TRBD1. The sequencing used PBMCs, collected from a glioma patient whose treatment included an IDH1 peptide vaccine. CDR3 loop: CASSISRQGAFGGNEKLFF. CDR3 nucleotide sequence: TGTGCCAGTAGTATCAGTAGACAGGGGGCCTTCGGTGGTAATGAAAAACTGTTTTTT.